A single sample is the source of the 4 T cell receptor beta chains below, sequenced in a study of cytomegalovirus exposure and HLA in healthy donors. The repertoire was sequenced with immunoSEQ multiplex PCR; TCRdb's copy has only in-frame clones and lacks some. Of 130,000 or so clones in the sample, about nine tenths were seen once. The sequencing input was PBMCs. The origin of the receptors is a man in his thirties or forties in good health and CMV-seronegative.

V is TRBV5-4 and J is TRBJ1-1; D uncertain. The germline V gene has CDR1 SGHNT and CDR2 YYREEE (reference sequence). Trimming took 4 bases from V and 2 from J, leaving 18 bases between them. The CDR3 covers 16 residues. The CDR3 DNA follows: TGTGCCAGCAGCCCAAGCCTGCGGAGGACCAACACTGAAGCTTTCTTT. Its protein product is CASSPSLRRTNTEAFF.

The CDR3 loop is CASSLEGTNYGYTF. The CDR3 region has the DNA TGCGCCAGCAGCTTAGAGGGTACTAACTATGGCTACACCTTC. The V call is TRBV5-1, the J call TRBJ1-2; D ambiguous. Deletions cut 2 bases from V and 0 bases from J, with 8 bases between. The germline gives CDR1 SGHRS, CDR2 YFSETQ. The CDR3 has 14 amino acids. The full variable domain, its missing parts supplied by reference TRBV5-1 and TRBJ1-2, is KAGVTQTPRYLIKTRGQQVTLSCSPISGHRSVSWYQQTPGQGLQFLFEYFSETQRNKGNFPGRFSGRQFSNSRSEMNVSTLELGDSALYLCASSLEGTNYGYTFGSGTRLTVV.

In its sample, this clone was seen a few times. V is TRBV5-6 and J is TRBJ2-4, with a weak D call TRBD2 (7 bases). With 2 bases removed from V and 7 bases from J, the gap between germline ends came to 13 bases. This CDR3 comprises 14 residues. Looked up from germline, CDR1 is SGHDT and CDR2 is YYEEEE. In DNA, the CDR3 is TGTGCCAGCAGCTTAGTCGGGGGGCTTAACATTCAGTACTTC. It translates to CASSLVGGLNIQYF. Filled out from reference TRBV5-6 and TRBJ2-4, the complete variable domain reads DAGVTQSPTHLIKTRGQQVTLRCSPKSGHDTVSWYQQALGQGPQFIFQYYEEEERQRGNFPDRFSGHQFPNYSSELNVNALLLGDSALYLCASSLVGGLNIQYFGAGTRLSVL.

The J gene is TRBJ1-4, the V gene TRBV15; 7 bases are a match to TRBD1. Per germline, CDR1 LNHNV and CDR2 YYDKDF (reference sequence). CDR3 length equals 14 residues. The V segment lost 3 bases and the J segment 4 bases; nucleotides outside the gene matches: 2. CDR3 loop: CATSSNRGNEKLFF. CDR3 DNA: TGTGCCACCAGCAGTAACAGGGGTAATGAAAAACTGTTTTTT.